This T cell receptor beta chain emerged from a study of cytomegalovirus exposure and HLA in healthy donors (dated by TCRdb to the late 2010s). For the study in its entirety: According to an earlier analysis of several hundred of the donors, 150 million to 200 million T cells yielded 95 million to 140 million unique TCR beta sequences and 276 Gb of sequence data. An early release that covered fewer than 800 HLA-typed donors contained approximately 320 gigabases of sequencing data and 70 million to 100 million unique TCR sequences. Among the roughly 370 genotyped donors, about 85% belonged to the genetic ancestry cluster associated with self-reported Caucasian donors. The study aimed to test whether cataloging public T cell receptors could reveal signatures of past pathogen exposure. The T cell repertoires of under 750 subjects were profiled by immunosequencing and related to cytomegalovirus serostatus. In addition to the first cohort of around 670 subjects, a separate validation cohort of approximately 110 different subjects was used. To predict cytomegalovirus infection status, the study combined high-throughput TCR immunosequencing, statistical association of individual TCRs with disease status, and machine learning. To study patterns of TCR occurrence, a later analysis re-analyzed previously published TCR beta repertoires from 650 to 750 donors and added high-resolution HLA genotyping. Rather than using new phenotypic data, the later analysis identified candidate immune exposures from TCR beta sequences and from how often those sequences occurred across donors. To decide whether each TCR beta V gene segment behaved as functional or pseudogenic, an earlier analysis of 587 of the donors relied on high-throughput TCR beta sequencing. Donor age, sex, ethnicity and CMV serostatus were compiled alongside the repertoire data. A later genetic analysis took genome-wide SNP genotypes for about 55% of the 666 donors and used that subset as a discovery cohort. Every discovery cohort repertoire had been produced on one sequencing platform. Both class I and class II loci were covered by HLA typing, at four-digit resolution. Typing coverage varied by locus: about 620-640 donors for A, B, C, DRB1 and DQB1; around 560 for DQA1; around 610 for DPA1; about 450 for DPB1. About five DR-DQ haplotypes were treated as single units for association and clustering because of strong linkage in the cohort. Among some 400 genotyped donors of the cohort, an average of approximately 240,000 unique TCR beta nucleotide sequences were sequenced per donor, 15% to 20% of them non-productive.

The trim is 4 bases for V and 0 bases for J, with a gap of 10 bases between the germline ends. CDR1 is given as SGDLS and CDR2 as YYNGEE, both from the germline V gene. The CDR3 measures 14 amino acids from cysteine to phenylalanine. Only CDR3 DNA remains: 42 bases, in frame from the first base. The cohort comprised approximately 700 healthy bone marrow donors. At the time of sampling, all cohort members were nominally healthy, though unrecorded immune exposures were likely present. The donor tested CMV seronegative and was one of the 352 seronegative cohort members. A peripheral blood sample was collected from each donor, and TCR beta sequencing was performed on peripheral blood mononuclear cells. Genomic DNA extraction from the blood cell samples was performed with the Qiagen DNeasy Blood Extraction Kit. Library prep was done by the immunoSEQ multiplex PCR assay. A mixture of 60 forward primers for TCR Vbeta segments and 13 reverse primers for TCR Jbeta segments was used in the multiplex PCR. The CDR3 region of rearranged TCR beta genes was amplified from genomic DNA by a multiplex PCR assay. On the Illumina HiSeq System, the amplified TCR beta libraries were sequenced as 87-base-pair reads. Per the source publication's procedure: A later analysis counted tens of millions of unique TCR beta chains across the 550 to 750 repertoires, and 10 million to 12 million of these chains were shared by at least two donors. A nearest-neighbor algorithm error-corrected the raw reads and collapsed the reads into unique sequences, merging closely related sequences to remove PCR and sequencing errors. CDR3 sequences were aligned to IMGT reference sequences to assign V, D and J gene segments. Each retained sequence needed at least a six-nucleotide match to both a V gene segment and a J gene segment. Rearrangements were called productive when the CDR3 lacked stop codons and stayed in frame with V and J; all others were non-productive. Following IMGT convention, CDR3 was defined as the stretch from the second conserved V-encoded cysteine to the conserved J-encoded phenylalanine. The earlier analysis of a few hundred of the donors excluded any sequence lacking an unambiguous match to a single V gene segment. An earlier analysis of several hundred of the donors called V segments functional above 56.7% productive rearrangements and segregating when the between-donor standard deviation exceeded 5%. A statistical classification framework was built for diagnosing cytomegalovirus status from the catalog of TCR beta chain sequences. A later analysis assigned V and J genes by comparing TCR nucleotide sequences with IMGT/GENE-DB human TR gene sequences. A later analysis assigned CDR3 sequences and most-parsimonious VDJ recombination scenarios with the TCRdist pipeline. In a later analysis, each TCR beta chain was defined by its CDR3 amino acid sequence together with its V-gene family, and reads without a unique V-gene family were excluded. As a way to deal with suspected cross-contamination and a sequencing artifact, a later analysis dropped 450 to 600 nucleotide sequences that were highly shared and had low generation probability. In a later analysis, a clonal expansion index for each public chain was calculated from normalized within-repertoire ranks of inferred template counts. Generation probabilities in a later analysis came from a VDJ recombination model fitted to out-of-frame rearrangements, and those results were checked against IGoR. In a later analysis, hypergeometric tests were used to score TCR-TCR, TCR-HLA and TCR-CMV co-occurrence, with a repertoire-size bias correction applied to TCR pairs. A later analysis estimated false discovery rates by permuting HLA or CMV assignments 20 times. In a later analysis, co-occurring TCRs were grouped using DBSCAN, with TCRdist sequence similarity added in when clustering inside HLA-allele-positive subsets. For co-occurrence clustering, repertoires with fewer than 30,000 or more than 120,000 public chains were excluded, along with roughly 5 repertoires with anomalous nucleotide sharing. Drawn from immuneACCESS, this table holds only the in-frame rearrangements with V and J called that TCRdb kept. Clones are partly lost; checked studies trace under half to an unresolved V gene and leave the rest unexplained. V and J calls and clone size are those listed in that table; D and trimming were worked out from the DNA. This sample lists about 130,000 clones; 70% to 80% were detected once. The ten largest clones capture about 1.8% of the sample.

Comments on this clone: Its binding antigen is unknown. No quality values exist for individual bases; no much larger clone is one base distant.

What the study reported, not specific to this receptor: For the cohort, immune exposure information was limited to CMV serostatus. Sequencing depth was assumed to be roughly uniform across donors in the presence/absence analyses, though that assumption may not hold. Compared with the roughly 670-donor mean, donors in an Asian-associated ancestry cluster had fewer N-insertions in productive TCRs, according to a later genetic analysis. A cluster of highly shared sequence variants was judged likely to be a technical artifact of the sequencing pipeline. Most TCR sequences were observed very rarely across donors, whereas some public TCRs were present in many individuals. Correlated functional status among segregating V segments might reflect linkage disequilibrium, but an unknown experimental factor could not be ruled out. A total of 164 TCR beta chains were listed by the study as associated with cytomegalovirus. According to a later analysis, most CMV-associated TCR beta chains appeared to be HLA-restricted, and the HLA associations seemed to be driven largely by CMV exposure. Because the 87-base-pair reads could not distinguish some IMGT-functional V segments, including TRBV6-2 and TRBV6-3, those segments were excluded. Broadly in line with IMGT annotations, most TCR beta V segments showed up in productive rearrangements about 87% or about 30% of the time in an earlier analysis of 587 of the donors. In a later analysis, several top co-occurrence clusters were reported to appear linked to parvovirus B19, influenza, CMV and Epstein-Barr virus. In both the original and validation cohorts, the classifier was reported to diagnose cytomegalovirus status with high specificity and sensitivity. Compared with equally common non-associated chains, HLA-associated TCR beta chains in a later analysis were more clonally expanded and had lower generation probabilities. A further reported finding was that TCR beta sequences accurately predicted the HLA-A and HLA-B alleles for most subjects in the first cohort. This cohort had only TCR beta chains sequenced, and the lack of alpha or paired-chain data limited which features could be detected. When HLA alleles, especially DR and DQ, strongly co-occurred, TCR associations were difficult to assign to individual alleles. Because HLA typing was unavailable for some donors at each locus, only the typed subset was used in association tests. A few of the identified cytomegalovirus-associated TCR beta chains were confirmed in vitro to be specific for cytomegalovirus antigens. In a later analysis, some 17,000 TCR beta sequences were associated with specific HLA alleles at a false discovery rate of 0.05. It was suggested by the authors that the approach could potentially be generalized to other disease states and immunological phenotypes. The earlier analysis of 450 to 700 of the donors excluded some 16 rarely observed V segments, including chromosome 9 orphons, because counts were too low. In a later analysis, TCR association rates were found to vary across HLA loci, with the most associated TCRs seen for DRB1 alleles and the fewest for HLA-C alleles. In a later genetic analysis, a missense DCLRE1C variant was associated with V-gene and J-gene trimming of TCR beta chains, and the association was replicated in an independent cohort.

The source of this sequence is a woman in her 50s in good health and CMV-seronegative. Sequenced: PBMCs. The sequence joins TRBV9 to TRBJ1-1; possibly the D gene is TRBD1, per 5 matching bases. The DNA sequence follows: TGTGCCAGCAGCTATAGGGGTCTGAACACTGAAGCTTTCTTT. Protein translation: CASSYRGLNTEAFF.